This T cell receptor beta chain was captured in a study of identical twins. Concerning this clonotype: The antigen remains unidentified.

Whole-study results and caveats: Abundant cord blood beta clonotypes carried fewer insertions; memory repertoires showed none.

TCRdb re-called the 5' RACE reads through MiXCR, storing one row per CDR3 protein. Among around 290,000 distinct CDR3 sequences listed, roughly 10% were seen once. Germline CDR1 and CDR2: DFQATT and SNEGSKA (reference sequence). Trimming stripped 0 bases from V and 6 bases from J, with 9 bases between. This CDR3 is 13 amino acids long. These data also formed part of another study, on yellow fever vaccine responses in identical twins.

This sequence joins TRBV20-1 and TRBJ2-4; a possible D gene is TRBD2 (6 bases). This receptor was obtained from a woman aged 18-29 years in good health. Specimen: CD8+ T cells sorted from blood. CDR3 DNA sequence: TGCAGTGCTAGAGATCCGGAGGGAAACATTCAGTACTTC. Translated, it gives CSARDPEGNIQYF.